These 9 T cell receptor beta chains were sequenced from one sample in a study of blood T cell repertoires in COVID-19. Produced via immunoSEQ multiplex PCR; TCRdb's table is partial and in-frame only. The sample consists of 150,000 or so clones, around 84% of them appearing once. Sequencing used PBMCs or T cells enriched from blood (not recorded which). The receptor set was obtained from a woman in her forties or fifties who had recovered from COVID-19.

The chain links TRBV11-2 to TRBJ1-1, with D perhaps TRBD1 (6 bases). Germline loops: CDR1 SGHAT, CDR2 FQNNGV. With 5 bases removed from V and 5 bases from J, the gap between germline ends came to 15 bases. The CDR3 is 14 residues long. The CDR3 here is CASSITGIGTEAFF. Written as DNA, the CDR3 is TGTGCCAGCAGCATCACAGGGATTGGGACTGAAGCTTTCTTT.

This clone came up once. Other nucleotide sequences from this sample produce the same CDR3. The genes are TRBV19 and TRBJ1-5; 7 positions agree with TRBD1. V shed 4 bases, J shed 5 bases, and the junction held 2 bases outside the gene matches. CDR3 length equals 13 residues. The germline gives CDR1 LNHDA, CDR2 SQIVND (reference sequence). The CDR3 nucleotides are TGTGCCAGTAGTAGGACAGGAGATCAGCCCCAGCATTTT. Translated, it gives CASSRTGDQPQHF.

J is TRBJ1-1 and V is TRBV7-9; perhaps TRBD1 as D (6 bases). Trimming took off 3 bases at V and 5 bases at J, with 19 bases between the two ends. Per the germline V gene, CDR1 is SEHNR and CDR2 is FQNEAQ (reference sequence). CDR3 size: 16 residues. The CDR3 spells CASSFTGLGVRTEAFF. CDR3 coding DNA: TGTGCCAGCAGCTTCACAGGGTTGGGAGTTAGGACTGAAGCTTTCTTT.

The rearrangement uses TRBV7-2 and TRBJ1-1; D not resolved. The V end lost 3 bases, the J end lost 0 bases, and 8 bases lay between the germline ends. The CDR3 has 14 residues. Looked up from germline, CDR1 is SGHTA and CDR2 is FQGNSA. CDR3 loop: CASSFSQLNTEAFF. The CDR3 DNA sequence: TGTGCCAGCAGCTTTTCACAGCTGAACACTGAAGCTTTCTTT. The full variable domain, with the rest looked up from reference TRBV7-2 and TRBJ1-1, is GAGVSQSPSNKVTEKGKDVELRCDPISGHTALYWYRQSLGQGLEFLIYFQGNSAPDKSGLPSDRFSAERTGGSVSTLTIQRTQQEDSAVYLCASSFSQLNTEAFFGQGTRLTVV.

The rearrangement joins TRBV10-3 to TRBJ2-1, with D possibly TRBD2 on 6 matching bases. The V and J ends lost 6 bases and 10 bases respectively, with 10 bases between them. The CDR3 is made up of 11 amino acids. Germline values: CDR1 ENHRY, CDR2 SYGVKD. CDR3 residues: CAIRGGGEQFF. As DNA, the CDR3 is TGTGCCATCAGGGGAGGAGGGGAGCAGTTCTTC.

The rearrangement links TRBV19 to TRBJ2-2; D not certain. The V gene's germline CDR1 is LNHDA and CDR2 SQIVND (reference sequence). V lost 0 bases and J lost 6, with 5 bases in between. The CDR3 contains 13 residues. The CDR3 here is CASSIDRAGELFF. CDR3 in DNA: TGTGCCAGTAGTATAGATCGGGCCGGGGAGCTGTTTTTT.

V and J are TRBV5-1 and TRBJ2-2, with 13 bases aligning to TRBD2. CDR3 size: 18 residues. The ends lost 4 bases at V and 1 base at J; junction bases unmatched: 7. Germline CDR1 reads SGHRS; CDR2 reads YFSETQ. The CDR3 DNA is TGCGCCAGCAGCGGACTAGCGGGGGCCGCCCTGAACACCGGGGAGCTGTTTTTT. Residues: CASSGLAGAALNTGELFF.

Turning to this clone: The same CDR3 is also encoded by other DNA sequences in this sample. CDR3 nucleotides: TGTGCCAGCAGCTTGACAGGTAGCAATCAGCCCCAGCATTTT. Its translation: CASSLTGSNQPQHF. This chain connects TRBV5-5 to TRBJ1-5, with a tentative D call TRBD1 (5 bases). The V end was cut by 1 base, the J end by 0 bases, with 5 bases between. Germline CDR1 is SGHKS and CDR2 is YYEKEE (reference sequence). This CDR3 contains 14 residues.

The chain joins TRBV4-1 to TRBJ2-1, with 10 bases that match TRBD2. CDR1 is MGHRA and CDR2 is YSYEKL in the germline V gene. Trimming took 4 bases from V and 4 from J; bases not matched to a gene: 7. The CDR3 has 16 amino acids. Here the CDR3 reads CASSRGTSEMYNEQFF. The CDR3, as DNA: TGCGCCAGCAGCCGAGGGACTAGCGAGATGTACAATGAGCAGTTCTTC.